This passage covers 18 T cell receptor beta chains from one sample sequenced in a study of cytomegalovirus exposure and HLA in healthy donors. The PCR contained 60 Vbeta and 13 Jbeta primers. Repertoires were generated with immunoSEQ multiplex PCR, while TCRdb's copy carries only in-frame clones and drops some. The sample lists 64,000 or so clones, approximately 85% occurring once. The specimen sequenced was PBMCs. These receptors were taken from a female donor in good health and CMV-seronegative.

The rearrangement uses TRBV6-5 and TRBJ2-2; tentative D call: TRBD2 (5 bases). CDR3 length: 12 residues. Trimming took off 8 bases at V and 1 base at J, with 5 bases between the two ends. Germline CDR1 and CDR2: MNHEY and SVGAGI. The CDR3, as DNA: TGTGCCAGCGGGAGGAACACCGGGGAGCTGTTTTTT. The encoded protein is CASGRNTGELFF.

The chain has TRBV29-1 and TRBJ2-7; 7 nucleotides line up with TRBD1. V lost 2 bases to trimming and J lost 2 bases; unmatched junction nucleotides: 6. The germline V gene encodes CDR1 SQVTM and CDR2 ANQGSEA. The CDR3 loop spans 14 amino acids. The CDR3 loop is CSVERQGETYEQYF. The CDR3 DNA reads as TGCAGCGTTGAAAGGCAGGGGGAGACCTACGAGCAGTACTTC.

The rearrangement uses TRBV9 and TRBJ2-7, with 10 positions matching TRBD2. Germline CDR1 reads SGDLS; CDR2 reads YYNGEE. J was trimmed by 3 bases and V by 4 bases; bases with no gene match: 10. CDR3 size: 16 residues. CDR3 protein: CASSPRGSGGNYEQYF. CDR3 in DNA: TGTGCCAGCAGCCCCAGAGGTAGCGGGGGGAACTACGAGCAGTACTTC. The full variable domain, its missing parts supplied by reference TRBV9 and TRBJ2-7, is DSGVTQTPKHLITATGQRVTLRCSPRSGDLSVYWYQQSLDQGLQFLIQYYNGEERAKGNILERFSAQQFPDLHSELNLSSLELGDSALYFCASSPRGSGGNYEQYFGPGTRLTVT.

The chain carries TRBV16 and TRBJ1-2, with D possibly TRBD1 on 6 matching bases. The germline gives CDR1 KGHSY, CDR2 FQNENV. The CDR3 consists of 13 residues. V was pared by 3 bases and J by 8 bases, with 13 bases between. The CDR3 DNA is TGTGCCAGCAGCCATACCTCAGGGGAGGGCTACACCTTC. It yields the protein CASSHTSGEGYTF.

The chain couples TRBV6-1 to TRBJ1-4; D may be TRBD1 (5 bases). The germline V gene has CDR1 MNHNS and CDR2 SASEGT. V gave up 4 bases and J gave up 3 bases, with 12 bases separating them. The CDR3 has 15 residues. CDR3 loop: CASSAARVPNEKLFF. CDR3 nucleotide sequence: TGTGCCAGCAGTGCAGCCAGGGTTCCTAATGAAAAACTGTTTTTT.

This chain uses TRBV6-5 with TRBJ1-1; D is possibly TRBD1 (5 bases). This CDR3 has 15 amino acids. Germline assignment: CDR1 MNHEY and CDR2 SVGAGI. Trimming stripped 2 bases from V and 1 base from J, with 11 bases between. This chain's CDR3 is CASSYDSVENTEAFF. For the CDR3, the DNA is TGTGCCAGCAGTTACGACAGTGTAGAGAACACTGAAGCTTTCTTT.

This clone was seen a handful of times. The rearrangement uses TRBV11-2 and TRBJ1-5; D is uncertain. The CDR3 runs to 15 residues. Germline CDR1 SGHAT, CDR2 FQNNGV. V was pared by 5 bases and J by 4 bases, with 15 bases between. The CDR3 DNA sequence: TGTGCCAGCAGCGTGACCGGGAGATTAAATCAGCCCCAGCATTTT. The encoded protein is CASSVTGRLNQPQHF.

This clone appeared a single time. The chain couples TRBV7-9 to TRBJ1-2, with 8 bases lining up with TRBD1. Germline V lookup: CDR1 SEHNR, CDR2 FQNEAQ (reference sequence). V shed 4 bases, J shed 5 bases, and the junction held 6 bases outside the gene matches. The CDR3 runs to 14 residues. The DNA of the CDR3 is TGTGCCAGCAGCTCGACAGGGGAGGGGTATGGCTACACCTTC. Translating gives CASSSTGEGYGYTF.

This chain uses TRBV9 with TRBJ1-6; 9 bases map to TRBD1. With 3 bases clipped from V and 10 bases from J, the junction kept 5 bases outside the gene matches. CDR1 SGDLS and CDR2 YYNGEE come from the germline V gene. CDR3 length: 14 residues. CDR3 protein: CASSADRGGSPLHF. In nucleotides, the CDR3 is TGTGCCAGCAGCGCGGACAGGGGAGGGTCACCCCTCCACTTT. Combining the CDR3 with reference TRBV9 and TRBJ1-6 gives the whole variable domain DSGVTQTPKHLITATGQRVTLRCSPRSGDLSVYWYQQSLDQGLQFLIQYYNGEERAKGNILERFSAQQFPDLHSELNLSSLELGDSALYFCASSADRGGSPLHFGNGTRLTVT.

This sequence joins TRBV29-1 and TRBJ1-5; 8 nucleotides line up with TRBD1. The V segment lost 6 bases and the J segment 1 base; nucleotides outside the gene matches: 11. The CDR3 runs 16 residues. CDR1 SQVTM and CDR2 ANQGSEA come from the germline V gene. CDR3 nucleotides: TGCAGCGTCTTGACAGGGGTTGGTGGAAGCAATCAGCCCCAGCATTTT. It is translated as CSVLTGVGGSNQPQHF.

The J gene is TRBJ2-3, the V gene TRBV7-9; 8 bases are a match to TRBD1. CDR1 and CDR2 from the germline V gene are SEHNR and FQNEAQ (reference sequence). The CDR3 is 14 amino acids. The V and J ends lost 4 bases and 5 bases, in that order; junction bases with no gene match: 5. CDR3 residues: CASSYDRGRDTQYF. In nucleotides, the CDR3 is TGTGCCAGCAGCTACGACAGGGGTAGAGATACGCAGTATTTT.

This rearrangement joins TRBV21-1 to TRBJ1-5. TRBV21-1 is noted as a pseudogene. CDR3 size: 15 residues. The CDR3 DNA reads as TGTGCCATAGAATTTGGGGAGGAGTGCAATCAGCCCCAGCATTTT. Protein product: CAIEFGEECNQPQHF.

V is TRBV19 and J is TRBJ1-5; 10 bases are shared with TRBD1. J was trimmed by 0 bases and V by 9 bases; bases with no gene match: 5. The CDR3 covers 15 residues. Germline V lookup: CDR1 LNHDA, CDR2 SQIVND (reference sequence). Here the CDR3 DNA reads TGTGCCAGCCGGGACAGGGGAGGTAGCAATCAGCCCCAGCATTTT. This gives the protein CASRDRGGSNQPQHF.

This clone appeared a few times. This chain links TRBV7-9 with TRBJ1-1; D is uncertain. The ends were cut back, 4 bases at V and 1 base at J, with 7 bases in the middle. The germline CDR1 and CDR2 sequences are SEHNR and FQNEAQ (reference sequence). The CDR3 sequence is 13 residues long. The CDR3 reads CASSSLRNTEAFF. The CDR3 region has the DNA TGTGCCAGCAGCTCTCTGCGGAACACTGAAGCTTTCTTT.

The CDR3 reads CASSLTSGSGETQYF. For the CDR3, the DNA is TGTGCCAGCAGCCTGACTAGCGGGAGTGGAGAGACCCAGTACTTC. V usage is TRBV7-9 and J usage is TRBJ2-5; TRBD2 aligns across 12 bases. Unmatched junction bases numbered 5, after V lost 5 bases and J lost 4 bases. The CDR3 length is 15 residues. Germline lookup yields CDR1 SEHNR and CDR2 FQNEAQ (reference sequence).

The CDR3 region is CASSFLEGKDTQYF. The CDR3 DNA follows: TGTGCCAGCAGCTTTCTAGAGGGAAAAGATACGCAGTATTTT. The genes are TRBV7-9 and TRBJ2-3, with D maybe TRBD2 (5 bases). The CDR3 is 14 residues long. The ends were cut back, 3 bases at V and 5 bases at J, with 12 bases in the middle. In germline, CDR1 is SEHNR, CDR2 FQNEAQ (reference sequence).

The chain is built from TRBV21-1 and TRBJ1-4. TRBV21-1 is reported as a pseudogene. This CDR3 is 17 amino acids long. The CDR3 DNA sequence: TGTGCCAGCAGCAAAGAGCAGGGACTCTCGACTAATGAAAAACTGTTTTTT. It encodes CASSKEQGLSTNEKLFF.

V usage is TRBV28 and J usage is TRBJ2-7, with 8 bases identical to TRBD1. The V and J ends lost 3 bases and 0 bases, in that order; junction bases with no gene match: 16. The CDR3 sequence is 19 residues long. Germline loops: CDR1 MDHEN, CDR2 SYDVKM. This CDR3 is CASSFPRTGTSLSSYEQYF. DNA of the CDR3: TGTGCCAGCAGTTTCCCTCGGACAGGGACCAGTTTAAGCTCCTACGAGCAGTACTTC.